This entry lists 30 T cell receptor beta chains sequenced from one sample in a study of cytomegalovirus exposure and HLA in healthy donors. The study ran its PCR with 60 Vbeta and 13 Jbeta primers. Measured with immunoSEQ multiplex PCR; TCRdb has only the in-frame clones, and not every one. This sample has about 130,000 clones, with over 60% found just once. Input material: PBMCs. The receptors stem from a man aged 35 to 55 in good health and CMV-seronegative.

This chain uses TRBV6-5 with TRBJ1-1; 9 bases map to TRBD1. Germline CDR1 is MNHEY and CDR2 is SVGAGI. V dropped 4 bases and J dropped 1; count of bases not matched to a gene: 4. The CDR3 consists of 15 residues. DNA of the CDR3: TGTGCCAGCAGTTTTGACAGGGGGAAGAACACTGAAGCTTTCTTT. It is translated as CASSFDRGKNTEAFF.

V and J are TRBV10-3 and TRBJ1-1, with TRBD1 identical over 8 bases. CDR3 size: 13 residues. Germline CDR1 is ENHRY and CDR2 is SYGVKD. V lost 6 bases and J lost 4; bases outside the gene matches: 4. CDR3 coding DNA: TGTGCCATCAGGGACAGGGTGGCCACTGAAGCTTTCTTT. It specifies CAIRDRVATEAFF.

This clone has more than one count but fewer than ten. The chain employs TRBV2 and TRBJ1-2, with no clear D. Trimming cost V 6 bases and J 2 bases, with 10 bases left between them. Germline values: CDR1 SNHLY, CDR2 FYNNEI. This CDR3 contains 13 residues. CDR3 nucleotide sequence: TGTGCCAGCAGCGTAGACGGGAACTATGGCTACACCTTC. Protein sequence: CASSVDGNYGYTF.

The chain recombines TRBV9 with TRBJ2-2; possible D gene TRBD1, 5 bases. CDR1 and CDR2 (germline): SGDLS, YYNGEE. The ends were cut back, 3 bases at V and 1 base at J, with 16 bases in the middle. The CDR3 runs 17 residues. CDR3: CASSEGLPIRNTGELFF. The CDR3 nucleotides read TGTGCCAGCAGCGAGGGGCTACCCATAAGGAACACCGGGGAGCTGTTTTTT.

The rearrangement joins TRBV4-3 to TRBJ1-4, with 7 bases fitting TRBD1. The V gene end was trimmed by 4 bases and the J gene end by 8 bases; junction bases not matched to a gene: 10. Germline lookup yields CDR1 LGHNA and CDR2 YSLEER. The CDR3 extends over 15 amino acids. The CDR3 DNA sequence: TGCGCCAGCAGCCTCGGAGACAGGGCAAACGAAAAACTGTTTTTT. This sequence encodes CASSLGDRANEKLFF.

The chain joins TRBV6-5 to TRBJ1-2; D ambiguous. This CDR3 is built from 15 residues. CDR1 and CDR2 from the germline V gene are MNHEY and SVGAGI. V dropped 4 bases and J dropped 2 bases, with 14 bases sitting between them. The CDR3 region is CASSSSPTLNYGYTF. The CDR3, as DNA: TGTGCCAGCAGTTCTTCCCCCACATTGAACTATGGCTACACCTTC.

This chain connects TRBV11-3 to TRBJ2-7; D is ambiguous. V lost 3 bases and J 0 bases, leaving 12 bases between the germline ends. CDR3 length: 15 residues. The germline V gene encodes CDR1 SGHNT and CDR2 YENEEA. The CDR3 loop is CASSFVSGSSYEQYF. The CDR3 nucleotides are TGTGCCAGCAGCTTCGTTTCCGGTAGCTCCTACGAGCAGTACTTC.

The chain links TRBV18 to TRBJ1-1; TRBD1 matches at 7 bases. The CDR3 runs to 16 residues. Per germline, CDR1 KGHSH and CDR2 LQKENI. Trimming at V came to 3 bases and at J to 3 bases, leaving 10 bases not matched to a gene. CDR3 loop: CASSPARGGAYTEAFF. The CDR3 DNA is TGTGCCAGCTCACCGGCTCGAGGGGGCGCGTACACTGAAGCTTTCTTT.

The chain couples TRBV27 to TRBJ1-2, with 9 nucleotides matching TRBD1. Germline CDR1 and CDR2: MNHEY and SMNVEV (reference sequence). CDR3 length: 13 residues. J lost 7 bases, V lost 7 bases, and 7 bases had no gene match. The CDR3 loop is CASKQDRGSGYTF. The CDR3 DNA reads as TGTGCCAGCAAACAGGACAGGGGAAGTGGCTACACCTTC.

The rearrangement joins TRBV5-1 to TRBJ2-3; possibly TRBD1 for D (5 bases). The V gene's germline CDR1 is SGHRS and CDR2 YFSETQ. The CDR3 contains 14 residues. Between the trimmed V and J ends, which lost 4 bases and 2 bases, there was a span of 11 bases. The chain's CDR3 is CASSLRQTTDTQYF. The CDR3 DNA follows: TGCGCCAGCAGCCTTCGACAGACCACAGATACGCAGTATTTT. The full variable domain, with the rest looked up from reference TRBV5-1 and TRBJ2-3, is KAGVTQTPRYLIKTRGQQVTLSCSPISGHRSVSWYQQTPGQGLQFLFEYFSETQRNKGNFPGRFSGRQFSNSRSEMNVSTLELGDSALYLCASSLRQTTDTQYFGPGTRLTVL.

The count of this clone is one. The rearrangement joins TRBV19 to TRBJ2-7, with a possible D match to TRBD1 (5 bases). Germline CDR1 is LNHDA and CDR2 is SQIVND (reference sequence). The CDR3 is 14 residues long. Trimming took off 0 bases at V and 3 bases at J, with 9 bases between the two ends. DNA for the CDR3: TGTGCCAGTAGTATAGATTCAGGGTACTACGAGCAGTACTTC. Translated, it gives CASSIDSGYYEQYF. Filled out from reference TRBV19 and TRBJ2-7, the complete variable domain reads DGGITQSPKYLFRKEGQNVTLSCEQNLNHDAMYWYRQDPGQGLRLIYYSQIVNDFQKGDIAEGYSVSREKKESFPLTVTSAQKNPTAFYLCASSIDSGYYEQYFGPGTRLTVT.

The chain is built from TRBV29-1 and TRBJ1-1; no firm D call. CDR1 is SQVTM and CDR2 is ANQGSEA in the germline V gene. This CDR3 spans 13 amino acids. The V gene lost 6 bases and the J gene lost 8 bases, with 19 bases spanning the gap. The CDR3 reads CSVVRLTPQEAFF. The CDR3 DNA follows: TGCAGCGTCGTCAGACTTACCCCCCAAGAAGCTTTCTTT. The full variable domain, rest sourced from reference TRBV29-1 and TRBJ1-1, is SAVISQKPSRDICQRGTSLTIQCQVDSQVTMMFWYRQQPGQSLTLIATANQGSEATYESGFVIDKFPISRPNLTFSTLTVSNMSPEDSSIYLCSVVRLTPQEAFFGQGTRLTVV.

The gene calls are TRBV6-5 and TRBJ2-7, with 9 bases matching TRBD1. V was pared by 8 bases and J by 0 bases, with 5 bases of the junction left unmatched. Germline V CDR1 and CDR2: MNHEY, SVGAGI. The CDR3 runs to 14 residues. The CDR3 loop is CASLGTGHSYEQYF. As DNA, the CDR3 is TGTGCCAGCTTGGGGACAGGGCACTCCTACGAGCAGTACTTC.

This clone was observed a single time. This sequence joins TRBV29-1 and TRBJ1-2, with TRBD1 identical over 7 bases. The V and J ends lost 7 bases and 5 bases, in that order; junction bases with no gene match: 4. The CDR3 runs 11 residues. Germline CDR1 and CDR2: SQVTM and ANQGSEA. The CDR3 nucleotides are TGCAGCGCAACGACAGGGTATGGCTACACCTTC. Its translation is CSATTGYGYTF.

A few counts support this clone. The V call is TRBV5-1, the J call TRBJ2-5, with 12 bases aligning to TRBD2. The CDR3 is 16 amino acids. Trimming cost V 0 bases and J 6 bases; bases outside gene matches: 6. Germline V gives CDR1 SGHRS, CDR2 YFSETQ. As DNA, the CDR3 is TGCGCCAGCAGCTTGGGACTAGCGGGAGAGGGCAAGACCCAGTACTTC. Translation gives CASSLGLAGEGKTQYF. Full variable domain (rest looked up from reference TRBV5-1 and TRBJ2-5): KAGVTQTPRYLIKTRGQQVTLSCSPISGHRSVSWYQQTPGQGLQFLFEYFSETQRNKGNFPGRFSGRQFSNSRSEMNVSTLELGDSALYLCASSLGLAGEGKTQYFGPGTRLLVL.

This clone was counted only a few times. The V gene is TRBV5-1, the J gene TRBJ2-1, with D perhaps TRBD1 (5 bases). Germline V CDR1 and CDR2: SGHRS, YFSETQ. V was clipped by 3 bases and J by 7 bases, with 20 bases between them. This CDR3 comprises 16 residues. CDR3 sequence reads: CASSSSPQQGGNEQFF. The DNA of the CDR3 is TGCGCCAGCAGCTCCTCCCCTCAGCAGGGTGGAAATGAGCAGTTCTTC.

The V gene is TRBV6-5, the J gene TRBJ2-7, with 11 bases lining up with TRBD1. The CDR3 is made up of 14 amino acids. CDR1 is MNHEY, CDR2 SVGAGI, per germline. Trimming took 2 bases from V and 4 from J; bases not matched to a gene: 1. CDR3 protein: CASSYGQGAYEQYF. In nucleotides, the CDR3 is TGTGCCAGCAGTTACGGACAGGGGGCTTACGAGCAGTACTTC.

The J gene is TRBJ2-1, the V gene TRBV27; 9 bases match TRBD1. The CDR3 extends over 15 amino acids. From germline, CDR1 is MNHEY and CDR2 SMNVEV (reference sequence). With 4 bases clipped from V and 5 bases from J, the junction kept 6 bases outside the gene matches. The CDR3: CASSSVQGADNEQFF. DNA for the CDR3: TGTGCCAGCAGTTCTGTACAGGGGGCCGACAATGAGCAGTTCTTC.

This clone appeared a few times. The chain links TRBV28 to TRBJ2-2; D is unresolved. The length of the CDR3 is 14 residues. Germline CDR1 MDHEN, CDR2 SYDVKM. V shed 6 bases and J shed 4 bases, with 12 bases lying between them. The CDR3 here is CASSHVEATGELFF. CDR3 coding DNA: TGTGCCAGCAGCCATGTAGAGGCCACCGGGGAGCTGTTTTTT.

This chain links TRBV29-1 with TRBJ2-5; 8 bases map to TRBD1. CDR3 length equals 13 residues. Germline assignment: CDR1 SQVTM and CDR2 ANQGSEA. The V and J ends lost 7 bases and 4 bases, in that order; junction bases with no gene match: 8. CDR3 sequence: CSAGQGSPETQYF. CDR3 nucleotide sequence: TGCAGCGCTGGACAGGGTTCCCCAGAGACCCAGTACTTC.

The chain is built from TRBV4-1 and TRBJ2-1, with 11 nucleotides matching TRBD2. Germline values: CDR1 MGHRA, CDR2 YSYEKL. V dropped 4 bases and J dropped 1; count of bases not matched to a gene: 6. The CDR3 is made up of 17 amino acids. CDR3 nucleotide sequence: TGCGCCAGCAGCCGTTGGTCTAGCGGGGGGTCCTACAATGAGCAGTTCTTC. Protein sequence: CASSRWSSGGSYNEQFF.

This chain links TRBV25-1 with TRBJ2-1; the D gene is possibly TRBD2 (7 bases). The length of the CDR3 is 17 residues. Trimming removed 2 bases from V and 7 bases from J, with 21 bases in between. Looked up from germline, CDR1 is MGHDK and CDR2 is SYGVNS. The CDR3 DNA sequence: TGTGCCAGCAGTGAAAGTTTTGGGGGGGGGCTTGGGAATGAGCAGTTCTTC. It codes for CASSESFGGGLGNEQFF.

This clone was picked up one time. This chain uses TRBV10-3 with TRBJ1-6; D uncertain. Germline-derived CDR1 and CDR2 are ENHRY and SYGVKD. The CDR3 loop spans 13 amino acids. The ends were cut back, 8 bases at V and 10 bases at J, with 15 bases in the middle. CDR3 DNA: TGTGCCATCGGCGCTACCGGCGGATCACCCCTCCACTTT. Protein: CAIGATGGSPLHF.

The genes are TRBV6-5 and TRBJ1-2; 7 nucleotides line up with TRBD1. This CDR3 comprises 13 residues. V dropped 6 bases and J dropped 4; count of bases not matched to a gene: 5. In germline, CDR1 is MNHEY, CDR2 SVGAGI. The CDR3 DNA is TGTGCCAGCAGCACTGGGACAGCCTATGGCTACACCTTC. Amino acids: CASSTGTAYGYTF.

The rearrangement uses TRBV7-9 and TRBJ2-5; tentatively, D is TRBD2 (6 bases). Trimming removed 3 bases from V and 11 bases from J, with 16 bases in between. The CDR3 consists of 13 residues. Germline V CDR1 and CDR2: SEHNR, FQNEAQ (reference sequence). CDR3 protein: CASSFGRPGEQYF. CDR3 nucleotide sequence: TGTGCCAGCAGCTTCGGACGGCCGGGAGAGCAGTACTTC.

This sequence joins TRBV6-5 and TRBJ1-5; D ambiguous. The CDR3 spans 14 residues. The germline V and J ends were trimmed by 3 bases and 7 bases, with 13 bases remaining between them. Germline lookup yields CDR1 MNHEY and CDR2 SVGAGI. CDR3 bases: TGTGCCAGCAGTTATAAGGCCGGGATCCAGCCCCAGCATTTT. Translated, it gives CASSYKAGIQPQHF.

The chain combines TRBV5-1 with TRBJ2-7; 8 nucleotides line up with TRBD2. This CDR3 spans 16 amino acids. CDR1 and CDR2 from the germline V gene are SGHRS and YFSETQ. The V gene end was trimmed by 4 bases and the J gene end by 0 bases; junction bases not matched to a gene: 9. CDR3 in DNA: TGCGCCAGCAGCCTATCGCGGGGGGACTCCTCCTACGAGCAGTACTTC. It translates to CASSLSRGDSSYEQYF.

J is TRBJ2-2 and V is TRBV7-9, with D maybe TRBD1 (6 bases). The CDR3 sequence is 16 residues long. Germline V CDR1 and CDR2: SEHNR, FQNEAQ (reference sequence). Trimming stripped 0 bases from V and 2 bases from J, with 10 bases between. CDR3 nucleotide sequence: TGTGCCAGCAGCTTAGCCGCAGGGGTTAACACCGGGGAGCTGTTTTTT. Encoded protein: CASSLAAGVNTGELFF.

The V call is TRBV7-2, the J call TRBJ1-2; weak D call: TRBD1 (5 bases). This CDR3 region has 15 residues. In germline, CDR1 is SGHTA, CDR2 FQGNSA. V was cut by 5 bases and J by 3 bases, with 16 bases left in between. The CDR3 protein is CASSQASGRHYGYTF. In DNA, the CDR3 is TGTGCCAGCAGCCAAGCCTCAGGGCGACACTATGGCTACACCTTC.

V and J are TRBV19 and TRBJ1-3; unclear D gene. This CDR3 spans 14 amino acids. CDR1 and CDR2 (germline): LNHDA, SQIVND (reference sequence). Trimming left V 3 bases short and J 3 bases short, with 9 bases between. CDR3 nucleotides: TGTGCCAGTAGTATTGTCGGGGTTGGAAACACCATATATTTT. Its translation: CASSIVGVGNTIYF. Variable domain in full (rest from reference TRBV19 and TRBJ1-3): DGGITQSPKYLFRKEGQNVTLSCEQNLNHDAMYWYRQDPGQGLRLIYYSQIVNDFQKGDIAEGYSVSREKKESFPLTVTSAQKNPTAFYLCASSIVGVGNTIYFGEGSWLTVV.